The clone carrying this TCR beta chain was picked up many times. Amplification of TCR beta CDR3 regions was performed using RNA transcripts as template. A set of HTBI primers served as the primers for a first-round RT-PCR of the TCR CDR3. TCRdb reanalysed the multiplex PCR reads using MiXCR and keeps one entry per CDR3 protein. This table has about 590,000 distinct CDR3 sequences, approximately 15% appearing once. The sample comes from a study of T cells in Graves' hyperthyroidism and ophthalmopathy. CDR1 is MDHEN and CDR2 is SYDVKM in the germline V gene. The CDR3 has 12 amino acids. Unmatched junction bases numbered 3, after V lost 11 bases and J lost 6 bases.

The chain recombines TRBV28 with TRBJ2-2; 10 bases align to TRBD1. The TCR comes from a woman aged 18-35 years with Graves' ophthalmopathy. Sequencing input: blood. The CDR3 nucleotides are TGTGCCGGACAGGGGGGAGCCGGGGAGCTGTTTTTT. It is translated as CAGQGGAGELFF. The full variable domain, rest sourced from reference TRBV28 and TRBJ2-2, is DVKVTQSSRYLVKRTGEKVFLECVQDMDHENMFWYRQDPGLGLRLIYFSYDVKMKEKGDIPEGYSVSREKKERFSLILESASTNQTSMYLCAGQGGAGELFFGEGSRLTVL.